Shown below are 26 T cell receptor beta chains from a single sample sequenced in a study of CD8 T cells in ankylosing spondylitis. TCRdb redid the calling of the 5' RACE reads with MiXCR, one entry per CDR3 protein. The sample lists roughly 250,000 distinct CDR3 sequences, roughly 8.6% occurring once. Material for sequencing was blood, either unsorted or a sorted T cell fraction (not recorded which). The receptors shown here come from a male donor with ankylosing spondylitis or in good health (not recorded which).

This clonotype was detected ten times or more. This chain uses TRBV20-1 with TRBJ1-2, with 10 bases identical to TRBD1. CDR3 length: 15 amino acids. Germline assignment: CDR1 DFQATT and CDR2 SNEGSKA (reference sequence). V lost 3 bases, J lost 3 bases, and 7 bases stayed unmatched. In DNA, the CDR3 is TGCAGTGCTAGGGCCCTCGGACAGGGGGACTATGGCTACACCTTC. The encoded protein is CSARALGQGDYGYTF.

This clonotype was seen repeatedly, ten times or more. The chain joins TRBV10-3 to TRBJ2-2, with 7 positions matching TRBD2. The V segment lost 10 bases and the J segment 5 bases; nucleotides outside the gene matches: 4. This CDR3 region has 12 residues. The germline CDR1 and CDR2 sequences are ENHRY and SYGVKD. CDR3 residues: CATGLETGELFF. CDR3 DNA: TGTGCCACCGGACTAGAAACCGGGGAGCTGTTTTTT.

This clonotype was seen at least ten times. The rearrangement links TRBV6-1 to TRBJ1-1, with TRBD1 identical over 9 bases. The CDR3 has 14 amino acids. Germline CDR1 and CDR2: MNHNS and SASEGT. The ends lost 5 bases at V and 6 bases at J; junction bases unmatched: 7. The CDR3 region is CASSTGTGRAEAFF. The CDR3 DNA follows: TGTGCCAGCAGTACCGGGACAGGGCGCGCTGAAGCTTTCTTT.

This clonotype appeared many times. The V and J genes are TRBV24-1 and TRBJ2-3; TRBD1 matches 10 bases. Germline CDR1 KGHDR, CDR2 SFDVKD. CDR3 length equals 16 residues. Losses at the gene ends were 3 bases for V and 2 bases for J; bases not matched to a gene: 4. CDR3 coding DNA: TGTGCCACCAGTGATCTGGGACAGGGGACCACAGATACGCAGTATTTT. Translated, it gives CATSDLGQGTTDTQYF.

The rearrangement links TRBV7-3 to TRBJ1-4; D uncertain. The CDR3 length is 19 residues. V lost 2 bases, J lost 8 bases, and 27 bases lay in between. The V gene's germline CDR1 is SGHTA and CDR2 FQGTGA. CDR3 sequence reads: CASSLEAFGGKGGREKLFF. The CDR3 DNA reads TGTGCCAGCAGCTTAGAGGCGTTTGGTGGAAAGGGCGGTAGGGAAAAACTGTTTTTT.

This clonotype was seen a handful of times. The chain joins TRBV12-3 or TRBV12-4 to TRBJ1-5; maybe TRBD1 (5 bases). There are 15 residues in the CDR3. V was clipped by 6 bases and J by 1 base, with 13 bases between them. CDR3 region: CASRAREGSNQPQHF. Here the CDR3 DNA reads TGTGCCAGCAGAGCTCGGGAGGGGAGCAATCAGCCCCAGCATTTT.

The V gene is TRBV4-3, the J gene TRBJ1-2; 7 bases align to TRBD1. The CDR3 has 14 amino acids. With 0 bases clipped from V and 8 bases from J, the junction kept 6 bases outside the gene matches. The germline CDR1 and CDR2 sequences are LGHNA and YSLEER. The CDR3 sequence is CASSQDRSGGGYTF. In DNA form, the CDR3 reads TGCGCCAGCAGCCAAGATAGGTCAGGGGGAGGCTACACCTTC.

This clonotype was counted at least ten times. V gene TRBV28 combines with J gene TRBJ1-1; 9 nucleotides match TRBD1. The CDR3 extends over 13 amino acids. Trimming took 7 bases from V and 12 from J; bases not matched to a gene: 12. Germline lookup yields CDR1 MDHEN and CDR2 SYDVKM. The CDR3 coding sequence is TGTGCCAGCACCGAGGGAGACAGGGGGGTAACTTTCTTT. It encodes CASTEGDRGVTFF.

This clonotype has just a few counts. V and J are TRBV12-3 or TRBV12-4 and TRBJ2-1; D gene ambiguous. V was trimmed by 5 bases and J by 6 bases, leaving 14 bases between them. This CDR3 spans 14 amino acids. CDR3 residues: CASSPPDGSNEQFF. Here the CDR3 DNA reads TGTGCCAGCAGTCCCCCGGATGGTAGCAATGAGCAGTTCTTC.

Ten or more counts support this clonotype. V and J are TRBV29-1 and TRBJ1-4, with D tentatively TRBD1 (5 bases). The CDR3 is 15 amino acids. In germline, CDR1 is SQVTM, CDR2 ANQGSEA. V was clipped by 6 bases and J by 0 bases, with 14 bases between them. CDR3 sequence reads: CSVSDKATTNEKLFF. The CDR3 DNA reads TGCAGCGTCTCGGACAAGGCCACAACTAATGAAAAACTGTTTTTT.

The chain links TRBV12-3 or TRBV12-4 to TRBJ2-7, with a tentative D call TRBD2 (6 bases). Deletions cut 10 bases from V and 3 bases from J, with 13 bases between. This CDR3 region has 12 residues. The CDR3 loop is CAIGPGVYEQYF. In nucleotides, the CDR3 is TGTGCCATCGGGCCGGGGGTCTACGAGCAGTACTTC.

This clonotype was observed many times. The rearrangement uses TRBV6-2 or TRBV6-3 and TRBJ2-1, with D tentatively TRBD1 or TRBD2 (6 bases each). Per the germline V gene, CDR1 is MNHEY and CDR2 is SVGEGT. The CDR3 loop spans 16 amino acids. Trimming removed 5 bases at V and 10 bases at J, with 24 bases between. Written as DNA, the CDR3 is TGTGCCAGCAGTCCACAACCGGCCAGCGGAGGGGGGGAGCAGTTCTTC. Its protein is CASSPQPASGGGEQFF.

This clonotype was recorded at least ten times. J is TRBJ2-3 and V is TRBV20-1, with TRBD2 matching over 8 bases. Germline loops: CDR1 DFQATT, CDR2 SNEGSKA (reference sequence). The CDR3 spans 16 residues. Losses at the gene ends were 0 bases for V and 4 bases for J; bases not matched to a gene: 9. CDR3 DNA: TGCAGTGCTAGAGAAAAGGAGCGGGGGTCAGCAGATACGCAGTATTTT. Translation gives CSAREKERGSADTQYF.

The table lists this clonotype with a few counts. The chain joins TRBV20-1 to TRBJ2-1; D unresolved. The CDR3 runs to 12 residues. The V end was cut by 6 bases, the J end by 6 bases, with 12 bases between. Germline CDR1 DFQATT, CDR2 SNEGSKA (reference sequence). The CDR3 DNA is TGCAGTGCCTCCCCCCGTCTCAATGAGCAGTTCTTC. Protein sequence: CSASPRLNEQFF.

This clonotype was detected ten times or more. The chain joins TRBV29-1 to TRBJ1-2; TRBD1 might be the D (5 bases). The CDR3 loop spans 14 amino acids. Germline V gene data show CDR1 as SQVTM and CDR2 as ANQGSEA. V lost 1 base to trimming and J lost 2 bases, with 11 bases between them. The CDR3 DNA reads TGCAGCGTTGAAGGGGAGACAGCCAACTATGGCTACACCTTC. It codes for CSVEGETANYGYTF. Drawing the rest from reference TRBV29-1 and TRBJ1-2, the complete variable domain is SAVISQKPSRDICQRGTSLTIQCQVDSQVTMMFWYRQQPGQSLTLIATANQGSEATYESGFVIDKFPISRPNLTFSTLTVSNMSPEDSSIYLCSVEGETANYGYTFGSGTRLTVV.

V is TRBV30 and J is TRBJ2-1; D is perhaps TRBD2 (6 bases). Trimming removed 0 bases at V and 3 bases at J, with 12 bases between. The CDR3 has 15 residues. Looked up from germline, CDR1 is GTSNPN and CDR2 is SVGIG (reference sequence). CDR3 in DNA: TGTGCCTGGAGTGTACGCGGGGTCCTCTACAATGAGCAGTTCTTC. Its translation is CAWSVRGVLYNEQFF.

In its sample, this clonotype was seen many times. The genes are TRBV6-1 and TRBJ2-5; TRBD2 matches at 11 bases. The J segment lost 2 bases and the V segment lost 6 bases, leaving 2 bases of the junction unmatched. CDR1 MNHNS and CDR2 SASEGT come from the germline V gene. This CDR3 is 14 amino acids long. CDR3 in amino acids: CASSRLAGQETQYF. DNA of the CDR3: TGTGCCAGCAGCCGACTAGCGGGACAAGAGACCCAGTACTTC.

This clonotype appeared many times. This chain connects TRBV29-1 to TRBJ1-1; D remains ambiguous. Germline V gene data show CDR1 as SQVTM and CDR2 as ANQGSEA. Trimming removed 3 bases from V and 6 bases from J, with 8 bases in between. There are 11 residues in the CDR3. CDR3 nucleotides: TGCAGCGTTGACAGGTCAGCTGAAGCTTTCTTT. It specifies CSVDRSAEAFF. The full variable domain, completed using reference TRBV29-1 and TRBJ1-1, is SAVISQKPSRDICQRGTSLTIQCQVDSQVTMMFWYRQQPGQSLTLIATANQGSEATYESGFVIDKFPISRPNLTFSTLTVSNMSPEDSSIYLCSVDRSAEAFFGQGTRLTVV.

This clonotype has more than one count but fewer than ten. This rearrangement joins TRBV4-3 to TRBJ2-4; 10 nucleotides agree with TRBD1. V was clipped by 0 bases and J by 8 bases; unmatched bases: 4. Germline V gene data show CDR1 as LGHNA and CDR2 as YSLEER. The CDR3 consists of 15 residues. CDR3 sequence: CASSQEDRGRYIQYF. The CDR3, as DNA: TGCGCCAGCAGCCAAGAGGACAGGGGGAGATACATTCAGTACTTC.

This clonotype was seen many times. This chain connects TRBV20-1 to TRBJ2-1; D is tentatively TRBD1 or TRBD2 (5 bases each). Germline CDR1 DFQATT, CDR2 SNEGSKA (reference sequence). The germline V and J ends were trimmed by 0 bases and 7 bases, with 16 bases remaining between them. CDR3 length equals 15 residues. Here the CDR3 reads CSARDPGRRGNEQFF. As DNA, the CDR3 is TGCAGTGCTAGAGATCCGGGGCGCCGTGGAAATGAGCAGTTCTTC.

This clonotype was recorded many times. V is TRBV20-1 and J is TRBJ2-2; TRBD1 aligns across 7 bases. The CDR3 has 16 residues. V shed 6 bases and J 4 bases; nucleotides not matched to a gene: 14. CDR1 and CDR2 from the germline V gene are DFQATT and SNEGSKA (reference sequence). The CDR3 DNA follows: TGCAGTGCCACGCGGCCTGACAGGGTAATCACCGGGGAGCTGTTTTTT. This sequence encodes CSATRPDRVITGELFF.

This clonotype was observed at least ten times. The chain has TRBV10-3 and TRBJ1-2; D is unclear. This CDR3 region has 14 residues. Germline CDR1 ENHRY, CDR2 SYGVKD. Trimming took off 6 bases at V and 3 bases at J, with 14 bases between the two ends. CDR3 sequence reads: CAISPDSADYGYTF. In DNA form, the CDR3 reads TGTGCCATCAGCCCGGACTCGGCGGACTATGGCTACACCTTC.

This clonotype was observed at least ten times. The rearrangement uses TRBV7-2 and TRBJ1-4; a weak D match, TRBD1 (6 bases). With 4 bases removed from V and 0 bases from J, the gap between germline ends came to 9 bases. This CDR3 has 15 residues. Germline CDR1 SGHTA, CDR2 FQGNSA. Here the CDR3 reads CASSWGDTTNEKLFF. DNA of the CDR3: TGTGCCAGCAGCTGGGGGGACACAACTAATGAAAAACTGTTTTTT.

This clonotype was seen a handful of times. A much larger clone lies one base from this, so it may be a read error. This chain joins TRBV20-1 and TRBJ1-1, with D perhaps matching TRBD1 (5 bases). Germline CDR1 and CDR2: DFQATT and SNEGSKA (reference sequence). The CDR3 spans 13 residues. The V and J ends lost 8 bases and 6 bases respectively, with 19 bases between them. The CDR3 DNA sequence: TGCAGTTCCCGCGGCGGGGCAGACTCTGAAGCTTTCTTT. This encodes CSSRGGADSEAFF.

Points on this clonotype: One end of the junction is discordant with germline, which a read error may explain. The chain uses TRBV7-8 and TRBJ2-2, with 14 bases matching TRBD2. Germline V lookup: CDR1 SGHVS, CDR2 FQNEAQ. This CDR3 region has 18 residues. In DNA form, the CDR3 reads TGTGCCAGCGGCTTAGAGGGACTAGCGGGGGAGTACACCGGGGAGCTGTTTTTT. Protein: CASGLEGLAGEYTGELFF.

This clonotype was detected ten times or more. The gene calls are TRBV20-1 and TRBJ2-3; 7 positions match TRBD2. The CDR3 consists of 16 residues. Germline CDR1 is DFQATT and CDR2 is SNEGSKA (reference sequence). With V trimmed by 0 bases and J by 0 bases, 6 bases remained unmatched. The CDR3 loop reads CSARDPLGGSTDTQYF. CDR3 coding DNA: TGCAGTGCTAGAGATCCCCTCGGGGGGAGCACAGATACGCAGTATTTT.